The rows below give T cell receptor beta chains drawn from one sample of a study of cytomegalovirus exposure and HLA in healthy donors. Generated by immunoSEQ multiplex PCR, the TCRdb table keeps only in-frame clones and is missing some. The data show over 150,000 clones, 70% to 90% seen once. What was sequenced was PBMCs. Receptor source: a human donor in good health. Each CDR3 is given with its conserved first and last residue.

cdr3_length j_call v_call cdr3_aa
15 TRBJ2-1 TRBV29-1 CSVLTLSGLQNEQFF
14 TRBJ2-2 TRBV5-4 CASSLSGELRELFF
16 TRBJ2-1 TRBV30 CAWSVLFQASYNEQFF
15 TRBJ1-1 TRBV18 CASSPDRVPNTEAFF
12 TRBJ2-2 TRBV7-2 CASSLANGELFF
15 TRBJ2-7 TRBV11-2 CASSLPGQGSYEQYF
14 TRBJ1-4 TRBV10-2 CASSLQGLDEKLFF
15 TRBJ1-1 TRBV5-4 CASSHSAFRSEHAFF
15 TRBJ2-2 TRBV11-2 CASSFLARGTGELFF
17 TRBJ1-5 TRBV30 CAWSRGEGGKGNQPQHF
19 TRBJ1-4 TRBV5-1 CASSLSGRGVGATNEKLFF
12 TRBJ1-1 TRBV2 CASSEGTGEAFF
16 TRBJ2-7 TRBV7-9 CASSLEGAGPVREQYF
11 TRBJ2-1 TRBV20-1 CSPQLVNEQFF
15 TRBJ1-2 TRBV7-9 CASRPGTPKADGYTF
13 TRBJ1-4 TRBV5-1 CASRQIAYEKLFF
17 TRBJ1-3 TRBV28 CASSLQGRLSSGNTIYF
18 TRBJ1-6 TRBV21-1 CASRLNALNRVSNSPLHF
14 TRBJ2-6 TRBV25-1 CASISSSGANVLTF
13 TRBJ1-2 TRBV28 CASRDRDSYGYTF
16 TRBJ2-2 TRBV25-1 CASRKSGTGGSGELFF
14 TRBJ2-7 TRBV15 CATSYRDRGHEQYF
15 TRBJ1-1 TRBV6-5 CASSYSMTANTEAFF
13 TRBJ2-7 TRBV11-1 CASSSGTRYEQYF
12 TRBJ1-1 TRBV28 CASSPVGRGAFF
13 TRBJ2-7 TRBV11-2 CASSLGTYYEQYF
13 TRBJ1-5 TRBV30 CAWSVRENQPQHF
15 TRBJ2-7 TRBV7-6 CASSLGGGLSYEQYF
13 TRBJ1-2 TRBV5-1 CASSLLWGGGYTF
16 TRBJ2-1 TRBV19 CASSIAPDRTYNEQFF
15 TRBJ2-4 TRBV6-5 CASSLLGVAKNIQYF
14 TRBJ1-6 TRBV6-6 CASSYARAGSPLHF
14 TRBJ1-2 TRBV5-5 CASSTGTGNYGYTF
16 TRBJ2-4 TRBV11-2 CASSPSRVGTRDIQYF
16 TRBJ1-3 TRBV7-8 CASSLAGTFSGNTIYF
16 TRBJ1-4 TRBV15 CATSSPLGREGEKLFF
13 TRBJ2-4 TRBV7-2 CASSFGSRNIQYF
14 TRBJ1-1 TRBV29-1 CSVGTGLMNTEAFF
13 TRBJ1-1 TRBV28 CASILSGRNEAFF